A selection of T cell receptor beta chains follows, all from one sample in a study of blood T cell repertoires in COVID-19. TCRdb keeps only in-frame clones here, not all; method: immunoSEQ multiplex PCR. The sample has 200,000 to 250,000 clones; about 80% are singletons. Sequenced sample: peripheral blood. These receptors all stem from a woman in her 50s with acute or convalescent COVID-19. Each CDR3 is given with its conserved first and last residue. Each record gives: D gene, V gene, J gene, clone size, CDR3 DNA, CDR3 protein. D genes are given only for firm matches. Some rows have no size entry. The others give once, few or many, or a class for an expanded clone.

d_call: -
v_call: TRBV11-3
j_call: TRBJ2-3
clone_size: once
cdr3_nt: TGTGCCAGCAGCAAGGGGGATGGCCTCACAGATACGCAGTATTTT
cdr3_aa: CASSKGDGLTDTQYF

d_call: -
v_call: TRBV19
j_call: TRBJ2-2
clone_size: -
cdr3_nt: TGTGCCTGCATCGAGGGCGCGAGCGGGGAGCTGTTTTTT
cdr3_aa: CACIEGASGELFF

d_call: -
v_call: TRBV2
j_call: TRBJ1-3
clone_size: -
cdr3_nt: TGTGCCAGCACTACAGGCCTCTCTGGAAACACCATATATTTT
cdr3_aa: CASTTGLSGNTIYF

d_call: TRBD2
v_call: TRBV5-1
j_call: TRBJ2-1
clone_size: -
cdr3_nt: TGCGCCAGCAGCTTAAGCGGGGTCGCTCACAATGAGCAGTTCTTC
cdr3_aa: CASSLSGVAHNEQFF

d_call: -
v_call: TRBV10-3
j_call: TRBJ1-4
clone_size: -
cdr3_nt: TGTGCCATCAACGGGGGGACTAATGAAAAACTGTTTTTT
cdr3_aa: CAINGGTNEKLFF

d_call: -
v_call: TRBV27
j_call: TRBJ1-4
clone_size: -
cdr3_nt: TGTGCCAGCAGTTTACGGACTCTCACGGAGGAAAAACTGTTTTTT
cdr3_aa: CASSLRTLTEEKLFF

d_call: -
v_call: TRBV7-2
j_call: TRBJ1-3
clone_size: -
cdr3_nt: TGTGCCAGCAGCTCCGGACTGAGCTCTGGAAACACCATATATTTT
cdr3_aa: CASSSGLSSGNTIYF

d_call: -
v_call: TRBV6-5
j_call: TRBJ1-1
clone_size: -
cdr3_nt: TGTGCCAGCAGCTCTATATTTAGAGGGAACACTGAAGCTTTCTTT
cdr3_aa: CASSSIFRGNTEAFF

d_call: -
v_call: TRBV15
j_call: TRBJ2-7
clone_size: many
cdr3_nt: TGTGCCACCAGCAGAGCCAGGGATAACGAGCAGTACTTC
cdr3_aa: CATSRARDNEQYF

d_call: -
v_call: TRBV25-1
j_call: TRBJ1-2
clone_size: -
cdr3_nt: TGTGCCAGCAGTGAATCGGGGGGGCGTGCGGCTTCTGGCTACACCTTC
cdr3_aa: CASSESGGRAASGYTF

d_call: TRBD2
v_call: TRBV19
j_call: TRBJ2-3
clone_size: -
cdr3_nt: TGTGCCAGTAGGTCCAAACTAGCGTCTAGCACAGATACGCAGTATTTT
cdr3_aa: CASRSKLASSTDTQYF

d_call: -
v_call: TRBV3-1/TRBV3-2
j_call: TRBJ1-1
clone_size: -
cdr3_nt: TGTGCCAGCAGCCAAGACTCCAGGGGCCTGACTGAAGCTTTCTTT
cdr3_aa: CASSQDSRGLTEAFF

d_call: TRBD2
v_call: TRBV2
j_call: TRBJ2-1
clone_size: -
cdr3_nt: TGTGCCAGCAGTGGTACAGGGACTAGCGGGGGGGCGAGGGACAATGAGCAGTTCTTC
cdr3_aa: CASSGTGTSGGARDNEQFF

d_call: TRBD1
v_call: TRBV3-1/TRBV3-2
j_call: TRBJ1-2
clone_size: once
cdr3_nt: TGTGCCAGCAGCCAAGCCCTGACAGGGAACTATGGCTACACCTTC
cdr3_aa: CASSQALTGNYGYTF

d_call: TRBD1
v_call: TRBV18
j_call: TRBJ2-4
clone_size: -
cdr3_nt: TGTGCCAGCTCACCCCTACCGGGACAGGGTAGGAACATTCAGTACTTC
cdr3_aa: CASSPLPGQGRNIQYF

d_call: TRBD2
v_call: TRBV24-1
j_call: TRBJ2-3
clone_size: -
cdr3_nt: TGTGCCACCAGTGCCATTAGCGGGAGTGATTTTGCTGATACGCAGTATTTT
cdr3_aa: CATSAISGSDFADTQYF

d_call: -
v_call: TRBV6-5
j_call: TRBJ1-2
clone_size: -
cdr3_nt: TGTGCCAGCAGTCTCTTACCTCTGACGGCGGGTGGCTACACCTTC
cdr3_aa: CASSLLPLTAGGYTF

d_call: -
v_call: TRBV7-9
j_call: TRBJ1-2
clone_size: -
cdr3_nt: TGTGCCAGCAGCGCCCGAGCACGGGGGGGAGGCTACACCTTC
cdr3_aa: CASSARARGGGYTF

d_call: TRBD1
v_call: TRBV5-6
j_call: TRBJ1-2
clone_size: -
cdr3_nt: TGTGCCAGCAGCATGACGGACAGGGGTTATGGCTACACCTTC
cdr3_aa: CASSMTDRGYGYTF

d_call: -
v_call: TRBV28
j_call: TRBJ1-5
clone_size: -
cdr3_nt: TGTGCCAGCAGTTTTATGAGCCCTAGCAATCAGCCCCAGCATTTT
cdr3_aa: CASSFMSPSNQPQHF

d_call: -
v_call: TRBV6-5
j_call: TRBJ1-4
clone_size: -
cdr3_nt: TGTGCCAGCAGTTACGGCGGTGGTAATGAAAAACTGTTTTTT
cdr3_aa: CASSYGGGNEKLFF

d_call: -
v_call: TRBV18
j_call: TRBJ2-1
clone_size: -
cdr3_nt: TGTGCCAGCTCAGTCACCGGGTATGAGCAGTTCTTC
cdr3_aa: CASSVTGYEQFF

d_call: TRBD1
v_call: TRBV6-5
j_call: TRBJ1-6
clone_size: -
cdr3_nt: TGTGCCAGCGGGGACAGTGCAGACTCACCCCTCCACTTT
cdr3_aa: CASGDSADSPLHF

d_call: TRBD1
v_call: TRBV18
j_call: TRBJ1-4
clone_size: -
cdr3_nt: TGTGCCAGCTCACCACTTCAGGCAGGGGGGATTGAAAAACTGTTTTTT
cdr3_aa: CASSPLQAGGIEKLFF

d_call: -
v_call: TRBV6-5
j_call: TRBJ2-7
clone_size: -
cdr3_nt: TGTGCCAGCGGGGACACCTACTCCTACGAGCAGTACTTC
cdr3_aa: CASGDTYSYEQYF

d_call: -
v_call: TRBV3-1/TRBV3-2
j_call: TRBJ2-1
clone_size: -
cdr3_nt: TGTGCCAGCAGCCAGGGCAGTAAGAATGAGCAGTTCTTC
cdr3_aa: CASSQGSKNEQFF

d_call: -
v_call: TRBV6-5
j_call: TRBJ1-2
clone_size: -
cdr3_nt: TGTGCCAGCAGTTACCGTAACTATGGCTACACCTTC
cdr3_aa: CASSYRNYGYTF

d_call: -
v_call: TRBV9
j_call: TRBJ1-4
clone_size: -
cdr3_nt: TGTGCCAGCAGCCTCCAGGAAGGAGAAAAACTGTTTTTT
cdr3_aa: CASSLQEGEKLFF

d_call: -
v_call: TRBV9
j_call: TRBJ2-7
clone_size: -
cdr3_nt: TGTGCCAGCAGCGTAACGGGGGAGGAAGGGTACGAGCAGTACTTC
cdr3_aa: CASSVTGEEGYEQYF

d_call: TRBD2
v_call: TRBV3-1/TRBV3-2
j_call: TRBJ2-1
clone_size: -
cdr3_nt: TGTGCCAGCAGCCAAGACTTGGTGGGGGGGGATGAGCAGTTCTTC
cdr3_aa: CASSQDLVGGDEQFF

d_call: TRBD1
v_call: TRBV12-3/TRBV12-4
j_call: TRBJ1-5
clone_size: few
cdr3_nt: TGTGCCAGCAGGGGGGGACAGGTCGGGCCCCAGCATTTT
cdr3_aa: CASRGGQVGPQHF

d_call: -
v_call: TRBV28
j_call: TRBJ1-5
clone_size: -
cdr3_nt: TGTGCCAGCGAAGAACAGGGACGGAATCAGCCCCAGCATTTT
cdr3_aa: CASEEQGRNQPQHF

d_call: TRBD1
v_call: TRBV5-1
j_call: TRBJ2-5
clone_size: -
cdr3_nt: TGCGCCAGCAGCTTGGCAGGGACAGGAGAGACCCAGTACTTC
cdr3_aa: CASSLAGTGETQYF

d_call: -
v_call: TRBV6-1
j_call: TRBJ1-3
clone_size: -
cdr3_nt: TGTGCCAGCAGTGAAGCGGGACTACCCTCCGGAAACACCATATATTTT
cdr3_aa: CASSEAGLPSGNTIYF